The 21 T cell receptor beta chains reported below all come from one sample, sequenced in a study of control samples from healthy donors and cancer patients. Assay: immunoSEQ multiplex PCR; the TCRdb copy retains only in-frame clones and omits some. In the table there are roughly 20,000 clones, approximately 80% of which are singletons. The sequenced material came from PBMCs. The receptors come from a man in his sixties with head and neck cancer.

The rearrangement joins TRBV30 to TRBJ1-3; no reliable D call. The germline V gene encodes CDR1 GTSNPN and CDR2 SVGIG (reference sequence). The CDR3 has 12 amino acids. V was trimmed by 4 bases and J by 0 bases, leaving 4 bases between them. The CDR3 loop reads CAWKASGNTIYF. The CDR3 DNA reads TGTGCCTGGAAGGCCTCTGGAAACACCATATATTTT.

The chain uses TRBV9 and TRBJ2-3, with 10 nucleotides matching TRBD2. The germline V gene encodes CDR1 SGDLS and CDR2 YYNGEE. The CDR3 is made up of 16 amino acids. V trimming: 3 bases; J trimming: 2 bases; junction bases outside the gene matches: 6. CDR3 region: CASSAGLAEFTDTQYF. The CDR3 DNA is TGTGCCAGCAGCGCAGGACTAGCGGAATTCACAGATACGCAGTATTTT.

The chain employs TRBV28 and TRBJ2-7, with D tentatively TRBD1 (6 bases). V was clipped by 4 bases and J by 7 bases, with 20 bases between them. The CDR3 extends over 15 amino acids. Germline-derived CDR1 and CDR2 are MDHEN and SYDVKM. The CDR3 sequence: CASSSPRGGIWEQYF. CDR3 in DNA: TGTGCCAGCAGTTCCCCCAGGGGCGGAATTTGGGAGCAGTACTTC. Looking up the rest from reference TRBV28 and TRBJ2-7 gives the full variable domain: DVKVTQSSRYLVKRTGEKVFLECVQDMDHENMFWYRQDPGLGLRLIYFSYDVKMKEKGDIPEGYSVSREKKERFSLILESASTNQTSMYLCASSSPRGGIWEQYFGPGTRLTVT.

J is TRBJ2-1 and V is TRBV28; D remains ambiguous. CDR1 is MDHEN, CDR2 SYDVKM, per germline. This CDR3 region has 14 residues. V gave up 8 bases and J gave up 2 bases, with 13 bases separating them. The DNA of the CDR3 is TGTGCCAGCTTCAGTCCGGGTACCTACAATGAGCAGTTCTTC. Translation: CASFSPGTYNEQFF. Looking up the rest from reference TRBV28 and TRBJ2-1 gives the full variable domain: DVKVTQSSRYLVKRTGEKVFLECVQDMDHENMFWYRQDPGLGLRLIYFSYDVKMKEKGDIPEGYSVSREKKERFSLILESASTNQTSMYLCASFSPGTYNEQFFGPGTRLTVL.

This chain connects TRBV5-1 to TRBJ2-1; D remains unclear. Germline assignment: CDR1 SGHRS and CDR2 YFSETQ. This CDR3 has 15 residues. V lost 3 bases and J lost 0, with 10 bases in between. This CDR3 reads CASSSYLSSYNEQFF. The CDR3 DNA reads TGCGCCAGCAGCTCGTACTTGAGCTCCTACAATGAGCAGTTCTTC. Combining the CDR3 with reference TRBV5-1 and TRBJ2-1 gives the whole variable domain KAGVTQTPRYLIKTRGQQVTLSCSPISGHRSVSWYQQTPGQGLQFLFEYFSETQRNKGNFPGRFSGRQFSNSRSEMNVSTLELGDSALYLCASSSYLSSYNEQFFGPGTRLTVL.

A word on this clone: The identical CDR3 is also encoded by other nucleotide sequences in the sample. The rearrangement links TRBV19 to TRBJ1-1; no definite D call. V lost 0 bases and J lost 0, with 8 bases in between. The V gene's germline CDR1 is LNHDA and CDR2 SQIVND (reference sequence). The CDR3 contains 15 residues. The CDR3 sequence is CASSIDAGMNTEAFF. CDR3 bases: TGTGCCAGTAGTATAGATGCGGGCATGAACACTGAAGCTTTCTTT.

The genes are TRBV7-2 and TRBJ1-1; D gene unclear. CDR1 and CDR2 from the germline V gene are SGHTA and FQGNSA. Trimming stripped 3 bases from V and 1 base from J, with 6 bases between. The CDR3 totals 13 residues. The CDR3: CASSFRENTEAFF. The CDR3 bases are TGTGCCAGCAGCTTTCGGGAGAACACTGAAGCTTTCTTT.

V is TRBV28 and J is TRBJ2-7, with 8 nucleotides matching TRBD1. Germline V gene data show CDR1 as MDHEN and CDR2 as SYDVKM. The CDR3 is made up of 15 amino acids. V shed 6 bases, J shed 3 bases, and the junction held 10 bases outside the gene matches. CDR3 loop: CASRPRGTGYYEQYF. CDR3 coding DNA: TGTGCCAGCAGACCTAGAGGGACAGGTTACTACGAGCAGTACTTC.

The chain joins TRBV6-5 to TRBJ2-7; the D gene is possibly TRBD1 (6 bases). The length of the CDR3 is 14 residues. V gave up 2 bases and J gave up 3 bases, with 11 bases separating them. In germline, CDR1 is MNHEY, CDR2 SVGAGI. CDR3 region: CASSYRDNYYEQYF. CDR3 nucleotide sequence: TGTGCCAGCAGTTACAGGGACAACTACTACGAGCAGTACTTC.

The chain uses TRBV7-8 and TRBJ2-3, with D tentatively TRBD2 (6 bases). The germline V gene encodes CDR1 SGHVS and CDR2 FQNEAQ. V lost 4 bases, J lost 4 bases, and 12 bases lay in between. The CDR3 has 14 amino acids. As DNA, the CDR3 is TGTGCCAGCAGCTCAAGATCGGGAGCAGATACGCAGTATTTT. It specifies CASSSRSGADTQYF.

This clone was seen a handful of times. The genes are TRBV5-1 and TRBJ2-1; D unresolved. The germline gives CDR1 SGHRS, CDR2 YFSETQ. The CDR3 covers 16 residues. Trimming shortened V by 4 bases and J by 0 bases, and 14 bases separated the two germline ends. As DNA, the CDR3 is TGCGCCAGCAGCCCTAACCTCGGAAGCTCCTACAATGAGCAGTTCTTC. Protein product: CASSPNLGSSYNEQFF.

This rearrangement joins TRBV29-1 to TRBJ2-1; D ambiguous. There are 14 residues in the CDR3. Per germline, CDR1 SQVTM and CDR2 ANQGSEA. With 0 bases removed from V and 7 bases from J, the gap between germline ends came to 13 bases. The CDR3 is CSVEEWTVDNEQFF. For the CDR3, the DNA is TGCAGCGTTGAAGAATGGACGGTGGATAATGAGCAGTTCTTC.

The chain uses TRBV7-9 and TRBJ2-5; TRBD1 might be the D (6 bases). The CDR3 is made up of 18 amino acids. The V end lost 5 bases, the J end lost 5 bases, and 27 bases lay between the germline ends. The germline gives CDR1 SEHNR, CDR2 FQNEAQ (reference sequence). The CDR3 DNA sequence: TGTGCCAGCAGCCTCCGGGACACGGTACTACTCAGCTCGGAGACCCAGTACTTC. The encoded protein is CASSLRDTVLLSSETQYF.

V gene TRBV10-1 combines with J gene TRBJ2-3; D gene unclear. The CDR3 runs to 13 residues. Germline loops: CDR1 WNHNN, CDR2 SYGVQD (reference sequence). V lost 8 bases to trimming and J lost 4 bases, with 13 bases between them. CDR3 DNA: TGCGCCAGCTCCCCTAGATCCTCAGATACGCAGTATTTT. It is translated as CASSPRSSDTQYF.

The gene calls are TRBV7-9 and TRBJ2-3, with 9 bases aligning to TRBD1. Germline CDR1 reads SEHNR; CDR2 reads FQNEAQ (reference sequence). The CDR3 is made up of 15 amino acids. J gave up 5 bases and V 5 bases, and 8 bases lay outside the gene matches. The CDR3 sequence is CASSPSGTGIDTQYF. DNA of the CDR3: TGTGCCAGCAGCCCCTCCGGGACAGGGATAGATACGCAGTATTTT.

This CDR3 is CASSYRGSTYGYTF. The CDR3 coding sequence is TGTGCCAGCAGTTACAGGGGCTCTACCTATGGCTACACCTTC. The gene calls are TRBV28 and TRBJ1-2; TRBD1 agrees at 7 bases. The CDR3 consists of 14 residues. V trimming: 4 bases; J trimming: 4 bases; junction bases outside the gene matches: 6. The germline CDR1 and CDR2 sequences are MDHEN and SYDVKM.

V and J are TRBV29-1 and TRBJ2-1; unclear D gene. In germline, CDR1 is SQVTM, CDR2 ANQGSEA. This CDR3 has 14 residues. V was cut by 6 bases and J by 0 bases, with 12 bases left in between. CDR3 protein: CSVITDRSYNEQFF. The CDR3 DNA is TGCAGCGTGATAACAGACCGCTCCTACAATGAGCAGTTCTTC.

This chain connects TRBV11-2 to TRBJ1-2, with 7 positions matching TRBD1. Germline lookup yields CDR1 SGHAT and CDR2 FQNNGV. The CDR3 runs 14 residues. The V gene end was trimmed by 5 bases and the J gene end by 8 bases; junction bases not matched to a gene: 11. The CDR3 region has the DNA TGTGCCAGCAGCCCTACTGACAGGGCGGGCGGCTACACCTTC. It encodes CASSPTDRAGGYTF.

This chain links TRBV2 with TRBJ1-1; TRBD1 matches at 9 bases. Germline V gene data show CDR1 as SNHLY and CDR2 as FYNNEI. The CDR3 extends over 17 amino acids. V lost 7 bases to trimming and J lost 1 base; unmatched junction nucleotides: 13. CDR3 sequence reads: CASTTIRLDRGNTEAFF. CDR3 nucleotide sequence: TGTGCCAGCACTACGATACGATTGGACAGGGGGAACACTGAAGCTTTCTTT.

The genes are TRBV27 and TRBJ2-3; 7 bases line up with TRBD2. With V trimmed by 3 bases and J by 6 bases, 9 bases remained unmatched. Germline V gene data show CDR1 as MNHEY and CDR2 as SMNVEV (reference sequence). CDR3 length: 15 residues. In DNA, the CDR3 is TGTGCCAGCAGTTTTGGCGGGAGAGTTGTGGATACGCAGTATTTT. Translated: CASSFGGRVVDTQYF.

The chain carries TRBV7-2 and TRBJ2-1, with TRBD2 matching 9 bases. This CDR3 region has 16 residues. Germline CDR1 and CDR2: SGHTA and FQGNSA. Trimming removed 0 bases from V and 5 bases from J; junction bases left unmatched: 5. CDR3 amino acids: CASSLAPTSGNNEQFF. As DNA, the CDR3 is TGTGCCAGCAGCTTAGCGCCGACTAGCGGAAACAATGAGCAGTTCTTC.